These 29 T cell receptor beta chains were sequenced from one sample in a study of naive and memory T cell subsets. Two oligonucleotides, mixed equimolar, formed the beta constant-region primer covering TRBC1 and TRBC2. Nested alpha and beta constant-region primers with the SP2 primer drove four PCR rounds on ligated cDNA. In TCRdb, the UMI-ligation and nested PCR reads were re-called with MiXCR into one record per CDR3 protein. The sample has 95,000 to 150,000 distinct CDR3 sequences, 35% to 40% seen once. The specimen sequenced was central memory CD4+ T cells from blood. The receptors here all came from a human donor in good health.

The chain joins TRBV18 to TRBJ1-6; D not certain. Looked up from germline, CDR1 is KGHSH and CDR2 is LQKENI. There are 15 residues in the CDR3. V dropped 1 base and J dropped 1 base, with 5 bases sitting between them. CDR3 amino acids: CASSPRESYNSPLHF. Written as DNA, the CDR3 is TGTGCCAGCTCACCACGGGAATCCTATAATTCACCCCTCCACTTT.

The CDR3 loop reads CASSPTPVFRIYEQYF. The CDR3 nucleotides read TGTGCCAGCAGCCCAACTCCAGTCTTTCGGATCTACGAGCAGTACTTC. The V call is TRBV6-5, the J call TRBJ2-7; no clear D gene. The V end lost 6 bases, the J end lost 3 bases, and 21 bases lay between the germline ends. Germline lookup yields CDR1 MNHEY and CDR2 SVGAGI. This CDR3 region has 16 residues.

The gene calls are TRBV11-2 and TRBJ2-7; no firm D call. The length of the CDR3 is 12 residues. V lost 3 bases, J lost 6 bases, and 9 bases lay in between. The germline gives CDR1 SGHAT, CDR2 FQNNGV. The CDR3 region has the DNA TGTGCCAGCAGCTTCTCGAGAGTCGAGCAGTACTTC. As protein: CASSFSRVEQYF. Looking up the rest from reference TRBV11-2 and TRBJ2-7 gives the full variable domain: EAGVAQSPRYKIIEKRQSVAFWCNPISGHATLYWYQQILGQGPKLLIQFQNNGVVDDSQLPKDRFSAERLKGVDSTLKIQPAKLEDSAVYLCASSFSRVEQYFGPGTRLTVT.

The genes are TRBV6-5 and TRBJ2-2, with TRBD1 matching 9 bases. This CDR3 is 17 amino acids long. Germline CDR1 reads MNHEY; CDR2 reads SVGAGI. V was clipped by 10 bases and J by 1 base; unmatched bases: 13. CDR3 sequence: CATTTLYRGQNTGELFF. The CDR3 DNA reads TGTGCCACCACGACCTTATACAGGGGGCAGAACACCGGGGAGCTGTTTTTT.

This clonotype has just a few counts. The V and J genes are TRBV5-4 and TRBJ2-1; 11 nucleotides agree with TRBD2. The junction had 1 base not matched to a gene; V was cut back by 1 base and J by 4 bases. This CDR3 is built from 15 residues. Germline V gene data show CDR1 as SGHNT and CDR2 as YYREEE (reference sequence). The CDR3 DNA reads TGTGCCAGCAGCTTGAGACTAGCGGGGTACAATGAGCAGTTCTTC. Its translation: CASSLRLAGYNEQFF.

The V call is TRBV28, the J call TRBJ1-2; the D gene is possibly TRBD1 (6 bases). The CDR3 covers 15 residues. Trimming shortened V by 2 bases and J by 4 bases, and 14 bases separated the two germline ends. The germline gives CDR1 MDHEN, CDR2 SYDVKM. The CDR3 loop is CASSLGGGGGYGYTF. The CDR3 bases are TGTGCCAGCAGTTTAGGCGGAGGGGGAGGCTATGGCTACACCTTC.

This clonotype has just a few counts. This chain links TRBV6-5 with TRBJ2-1, with a weak D call TRBD2 (6 bases). The germline V and J ends were trimmed by 9 bases and 1 base, with 13 bases remaining between them. CDR1 MNHEY and CDR2 SVGAGI come from the germline V gene. There are 14 residues in the CDR3. The CDR3, as DNA: TGTGCCAGTAGGAGGGCCGTATCCTACAATGAGCAGTTCTTC. Translation gives CASRRAVSYNEQFF.

This clonotype was observed a handful of times. The chain combines TRBV7-2 with TRBJ1-2; unclear D gene. Trimming removed 7 bases at V and 8 bases at J, with 17 bases between. The CDR3 runs to 13 residues. Germline values: CDR1 SGHTA, CDR2 FQGNSA. The CDR3 nucleotides are TGTGCCAGCACCCAGTCATGGTTTTACGGCTACACCTTC. Its translation: CASTQSWFYGYTF.

This clonotype came up a few times. The rearrangement joins TRBV18 to TRBJ2-6; D remains ambiguous. Germline CDR1 is KGHSH and CDR2 is LQKENI. The CDR3 extends over 19 amino acids. V was pared by 1 base and J by 0 bases, with 16 bases between. The CDR3 spells CASSPQFRQRSSGANVLTF. The DNA for the CDR3 is TGTGCCAGCTCACCACAATTTCGGCAGAGGAGCTCTGGGGCCAACGTCCTGACTTTC.

V and J are TRBV20-1 and TRBJ1-3; possible D gene TRBD1, 5 bases. CDR1 and CDR2 (germline): DFQATT, SNEGSKA (reference sequence). This CDR3 is 16 amino acids long. V shed 0 bases and J shed 3 bases, with 15 bases lying between them. This CDR3 reads CSARDGGSGVGNTIYF. The CDR3 DNA sequence: TGCAGTGCTAGAGATGGGGGGAGCGGTGTTGGAAACACCATATATTTT.

This clonotype showed up just a few times. The V call is TRBV5-1, the J call TRBJ2-5, with TRBD1 matching over 7 bases. From germline, CDR1 is SGHRS and CDR2 YFSETQ. With 0 bases clipped from V and 4 bases from J, the junction kept 3 bases outside the gene matches. This CDR3 is 14 amino acids long. Written as DNA, the CDR3 is TGCGCCAGCAGCTTGGTGTCAGGGGGAGAGACCCAGTACTTC. The encoded protein is CASSLVSGGETQYF.

With regard to this clonotype: The conserved final phenylalanine or tryptophan is absent from the CDR3, which likely points to a read error. The rearrangement uses TRBV6-5 and TRBJ2-1; D is unresolved. With 5 bases removed from V and 7 bases from J, the gap between germline ends came to 6 bases. This CDR3 is built from 11 residues. CDR1 is MNHEY and CDR2 is SVGAGI in the germline V gene. This CDR3 reads CASSQNNEQFS. CDR3 in DNA: TGTGCCAGCAGTCAGAATAATGAGCAGTTCTCC.

The rearrangement uses TRBV28 and TRBJ1-5; TRBD1 aligns across 7 bases. V lost 3 bases and J lost 2; bases outside the gene matches: 7. Germline CDR1 is MDHEN and CDR2 is SYDVKM. This CDR3 spans 16 amino acids. CDR3 DNA sequence: TGTGCCAGCAGTTTCCGGACAGGCCCTGGCAATCAGCCCCAGCATTTT. Its translation is CASSFRTGPGNQPQHF.

The V and J genes are TRBV20-1 and TRBJ1-5; no clear D. Per germline, CDR1 DFQATT and CDR2 SNEGSKA (reference sequence). This CDR3 region has 14 residues. V gave up 0 bases and J gave up 0 bases, with 6 bases separating them. The DNA of the CDR3 is TGCAGTGCTAGAGAGCCGTATAGCAATCAGCCCCAGCATTTT. This gives the protein CSAREPYSNQPQHF.

The chain uses TRBV28 and TRBJ2-5; TRBD2 matches at 12 bases. Per germline, CDR1 MDHEN and CDR2 SYDVKM. V lost 7 bases and J lost 2; bases outside the gene matches: 5. The CDR3 runs 15 residues. Here the CDR3 reads CASNLGLAGQETQYF. CDR3 nucleotide sequence: TGTGCCAGCAACCTGGGACTAGCGGGTCAAGAGACCCAGTACTTC. The full variable domain, completed using reference TRBV28 and TRBJ2-5, is DVKVTQSSRYLVKRTGEKVFLECVQDMDHENMFWYRQDPGLGLRLIYFSYDVKMKEKGDIPEGYSVSREKKERFSLILESASTNQTSMYLCASNLGLAGQETQYFGPGTRLLVL.

The J gene is TRBJ2-3, the V gene TRBV20-1; D possibly corresponds to TRBD2 (7 bases). The CDR3 runs to 13 residues. The germline CDR1 and CDR2 sequences are DFQATT and SNEGSKA (reference sequence). The V gene lost 6 bases and the J gene lost 2 bases, with 12 bases spanning the gap. In DNA form, the CDR3 reads TGCAGTGCAGCGGGACACCACACAGATACGCAGTATTTT. The encoded protein is CSAAGHHTDTQYF.

Turning to this clonotype: One end of the junction fails to match germline, which may point to a read error. The chain couples TRBV9 to TRBJ2-1, with 8 bases that match TRBD1. The CDR3 is made up of 17 amino acids. Germline loops: CDR1 SGDLS, CDR2 YYNGEE. CDR3 loop: CVSSPTSGQARLGEQFF. The CDR3 DNA follows: TGTGTCAGCAGCCCCACCTCGGGACAGGCAAGGCTAGGGGAGCAGTTCTTC.

This clonotype was seen a handful of times. CDR3 loop: CASSPLQGQNTGELFF. DNA of the CDR3: TGTGCCAGCTCACCGTTACAGGGACAGAACACCGGGGAGCTGTTTTTT. The genes are TRBV18 and TRBJ2-2; the D gene is possibly TRBD1 (6 bases). This CDR3 contains 16 residues. The germline V gene encodes CDR1 KGHSH and CDR2 LQKENI. Trimming took off 3 bases at V and 1 base at J, with 12 bases between the two ends.

This clonotype occurred a few times. The chain is built from TRBV2 and TRBJ2-1, with TRBD2 identical over 10 bases. Germline CDR1 reads SNHLY; CDR2 reads FYNNEI. With 0 bases clipped from V and 9 bases from J, the junction kept 5 bases outside the gene matches. The CDR3 consists of 15 residues. Written as DNA, the CDR3 is TGTGCCAGCAGTGAAGCGGCTAGCGGGAGCTCTGAGCAGTTCTTC. Translating it yields CASSEAASGSSEQFF.

The chain carries TRBV9 and TRBJ2-1; 12 nucleotides align to TRBD2. Germline values: CDR1 SGDLS, CDR2 YYNGEE. Trimming removed 0 bases from V and 6 bases from J; junction bases left unmatched: 1. CDR3 length equals 15 residues. The CDR3 region is CASSVATSGSNEQFF. The DNA for the CDR3 is TGTGCCAGCAGCGTAGCGACTAGCGGGAGCAATGAGCAGTTCTTC.

This rearrangement joins TRBV18 to TRBJ2-1; maybe TRBD2 (6 bases). Germline V gives CDR1 KGHSH, CDR2 LQKENI. The CDR3 sequence is 16 residues long. Trimming shortened V by 0 bases and J by 4 bases, and 13 bases separated the two germline ends. The CDR3 coding sequence is TGTGCCAGCTCACCACCGGGGCGGGGAATATACAATGAGCAGTTCTTC. Amino acid sequence: CASSPPGRGIYNEQFF.

The V call is TRBV27, the J call TRBJ1-6; D is undetermined. Trimming took 3 bases from V and 5 from J, leaving 8 bases between them. CDR1 and CDR2 (germline): MNHEY, SMNVEV (reference sequence). This CDR3 is 14 amino acids long. CDR3 sequence: CASSFLADNSPLHF. For the CDR3, the DNA is TGTGCCAGCAGTTTTCTGGCAGATAATTCACCCCTCCACTTT.

Only a few counts were recorded for this clonotype. The CDR3 region is CASSLVRGSSYNEQFF. The CDR3 DNA reads TGTGCCAGCAGCTTAGTCCGCGGGAGCTCCTACAATGAGCAGTTCTTC. The rearrangement uses TRBV7-2 and TRBJ2-1, with 7 bases matching TRBD2. Unmatched junction bases numbered 3, after V lost 1 base and J lost 0 bases. This CDR3 has 16 amino acids. Germline loops: CDR1 SGHTA, CDR2 FQGNSA.

This chain's CDR3 is CASSVGTGSEQYF. In DNA, the CDR3 is TGTGCCAGCAGCGTAGGGACAGGGAGCGAGCAGTACTTC. This chain links TRBV9 with TRBJ2-7, with TRBD1 matching 8 bases. This CDR3 spans 13 amino acids. The ends lost 0 bases at V and 6 bases at J; junction bases unmatched: 2. CDR1 SGDLS and CDR2 YYNGEE come from the germline V gene.

In its sample, this clonotype was seen a few times. This chain links TRBV7-2 with TRBJ2-7; D perhaps matches TRBD1 (6 bases). The CDR3 loop spans 14 amino acids. Trimming pared 1 base from V and 5 bases from J, leaving 12 bases between. CDR1 and CDR2 (germline): SGHTA, FQGNSA. The CDR3 loop is CASSLDTGKDEQYF. The CDR3 nucleotides read TGTGCCAGCAGCTTAGACACAGGGAAGGACGAGCAGTACTTC.

The table lists this clonotype with a few counts. The rearrangement uses TRBV5-1 and TRBJ1-6; no definite D call. The germline V gene has CDR1 SGHRS and CDR2 YFSETQ. The CDR3 has 13 residues. V was pared by 0 bases and J by 8 bases, with 6 bases between. The CDR3 sequence: CASSLVPDSPLHF. As DNA, the CDR3 is TGCGCCAGCAGCTTGGTTCCCGATTCACCCCTCCACTTT.

The gene calls are TRBV5-1 and TRBJ1-1, with TRBD1 matching over 7 bases. There are 18 residues in the CDR3. J was trimmed by 2 bases and V by 3 bases; bases with no gene match: 16. Germline V gene sequence: CDR1 SGHRS, CDR2 YFSETQ. In DNA, the CDR3 is TGCGCCAGCAGCTCTACGGGACAGACGACCCCAAACAACACTGAAGCTTTCTTT. It codes for CASSSTGQTTPNNTEAFF.

This clonotype was seen a handful of times. The CDR3 spells CASSLSGSVNEQFF. The CDR3 bases are TGTGCCAGCAGCTTAAGCGGGAGCGTGAATGAGCAGTTCTTC. V usage is TRBV7-2 and J usage is TRBJ2-1, with 8 bases that match TRBD2. The CDR3 spans 14 residues. Germline trimming cut 2 bases from V and 7 bases from J; bases unmatched to any gene: 4. Germline-derived CDR1 and CDR2 are SGHTA and FQGNSA.

The chain joins TRBV19 to TRBJ1-5; D might be TRBD1 (6 bases). CDR1 and CDR2 from the germline V gene are LNHDA and SQIVND (reference sequence). V lost 1 base and J lost 5, with 9 bases in between. The CDR3 runs to 14 residues. The CDR3 region is CASSIGAGDQPQHF. CDR3 nucleotide sequence: TGTGCCAGTAGTATAGGGGCAGGGGATCAGCCCCAGCATTTT.